This T cell receptor (beta chain) was profiled in a study of T cells expressing NK-cell markers (TCRdb year 2020). Background for the entire study: Under ten donors provided sorted CD3+CD56+NKG2C+, CD3+CD56+NKG2C- and CD3+CD56-NKG2C+ T-cell subsets, whose TCR beta-chain repertoires were profiled. Among the eight sequenced donors, seven were HCMV-seropositive and one was HCMV-seronegative. The study sequenced eight donors, all healthy volunteers chosen at random: three men and five women. Sequencing of the libraries produced 2 x 150 bp reads on Illumina HiSeq 2000/2500, MiSeq or NextSeq.

To determine HCMV serostatus, a commercial ELISA kit was used to detect HCMV-specific IgG in serum. Ficoll density gradient centrifugation was used to isolate peripheral blood mononuclear cells from blood. The reads were generated on an Illumina HiSeq 2000. TCR beta cDNA libraries were prepared using 5'RACE template switching, which introduced a universal primer site and unique molecular identifiers. Synthesis of cDNA was primed from the TCR beta constant segment and was followed by two consecutive PCR amplification steps. Turning to the authors' computational methods: MIGEC handled demultiplexing of the reads and grouping by UMI, while MiTCR was used to assemble and quantify clonotypes. To remove erroneous sequences, TCR cDNA sequences were retained only when supported by two or more reads. The tcR package was used for downstream repertoire analysis, with clonotypes matched between fractions based on CDR3 nucleotide sequence plus V segment. VDJmatch was used to annotate antigen specificity against VDJdb, with one amino acid substitution in CDR3 allowed. TCRdb reprocessed the raw reads; every CDR3 protein sequence is a single record, and DNA is not supplied. Here the V and J calls rest on TCRdb's processing, not on the authors' analysis. The sample table records 150,000 to 200,000 distinct CDR3 sequences. The ten largest clones represent approximately 17% of the sample.

About this clonotype: Its antigen target is currently unknown.

Reading the germline V gene (reference sequence) gives CDR1 DFQATT and CDR2 SNEGSKA. Inclusive of the bounding cysteine and phenylalanine, the CDR3 is 15 residues long. DNA is not on record. Study-wide conclusions, independent of this receptor: Those dominant clonotypes were again the most abundant among CD3+CD56-NKG2C+ cells in a few donors, at roughly 28.3-60.1%. It remained unclear whether the expanded NKG2C-expressing T cell clones were specific for HCMV antigens. In over 5 donors, the dominant CD3+CD56+NKG2C+ clonotypes were among the top 10 CD8+ clonotypes and accounted for about 1.0-7.5% of CD8+ T cells.

The receptor was isolated from a woman aged 18 to 75 in good health. Sample: blood T cells: a sorted CD56 or NKG2C T cell subset, CD4+ or CD8+ T cells, or bulk PBMC T cells (not recorded which). The chain uses TRBV20-1 and TRBJ2-5; TCRdb proposes TRBD1, but this gene call is untestable without DNA. CDR3 sequence: CSAIGAQGRAETQYF.